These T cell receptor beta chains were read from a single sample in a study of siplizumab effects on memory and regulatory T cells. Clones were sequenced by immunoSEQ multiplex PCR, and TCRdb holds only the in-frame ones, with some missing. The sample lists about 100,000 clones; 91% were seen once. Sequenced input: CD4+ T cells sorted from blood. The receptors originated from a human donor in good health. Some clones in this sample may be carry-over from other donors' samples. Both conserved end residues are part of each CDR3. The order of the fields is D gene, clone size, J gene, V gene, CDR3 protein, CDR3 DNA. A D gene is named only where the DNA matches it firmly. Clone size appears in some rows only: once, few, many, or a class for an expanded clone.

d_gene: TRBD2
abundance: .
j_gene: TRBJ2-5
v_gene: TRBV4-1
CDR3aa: CASSQAGLRGRETQYF
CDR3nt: TGCGCCAGCAGCCAAGCCGGCCTACGCGGGAGAGAGACCCAGTACTTC

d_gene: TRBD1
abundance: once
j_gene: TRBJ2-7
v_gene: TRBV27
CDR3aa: CASGQGARSYEQYF
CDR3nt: TGTGCCAGCGGGCAGGGGGCAAGATCCTACGAGCAGTACTTC

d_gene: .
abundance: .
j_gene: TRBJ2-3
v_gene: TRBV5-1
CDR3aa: CASSSVFGRETDTQYF
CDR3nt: TGCGCCAGCAGCTCGGTCTTTGGACGGGAGACCGATACGCAGTATTTT

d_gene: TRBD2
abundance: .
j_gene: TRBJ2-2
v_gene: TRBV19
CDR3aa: CASSASGRNTGELFF
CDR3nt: TGTGCCAGTAGTGCTAGCGGGAGGAACACCGGGGAGCTGTTTTTT

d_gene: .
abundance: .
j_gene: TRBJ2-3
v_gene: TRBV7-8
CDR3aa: CASSLATGRASDTQYF
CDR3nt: TGTGCCAGCAGCTTAGCAACGGGAAGGGCGTCAGATACGCAGTATTTT

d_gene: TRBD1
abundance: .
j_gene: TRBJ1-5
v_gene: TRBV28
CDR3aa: CASRPGTGGFQPQHF
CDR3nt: TGTGCCAGCAGACCTGGGACAGGGGGCTTTCAGCCCCAGCATTTT

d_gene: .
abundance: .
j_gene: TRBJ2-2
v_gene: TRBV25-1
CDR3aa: CASSAESHTGELFF
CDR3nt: TGTGCCAGCAGTGCGGAAAGCCACACCGGGGAGCTGTTTTTT

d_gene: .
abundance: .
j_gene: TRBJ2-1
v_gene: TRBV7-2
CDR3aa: CASSLDGSPNEQFF
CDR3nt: TGTGCCAGCAGCTTAGACGGGAGCCCCAATGAGCAGTTCTTC

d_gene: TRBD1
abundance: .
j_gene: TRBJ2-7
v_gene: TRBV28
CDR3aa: CASSPGTVTYEQYF
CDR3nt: TGTGCCAGCTCCCCCGGGACAGTCACCTACGAGCAGTACTTC

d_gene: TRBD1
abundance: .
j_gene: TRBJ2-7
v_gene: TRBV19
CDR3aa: CASSIAIGQGASYEQYF
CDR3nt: TGTGCCAGTAGTATTGCCATCGGACAGGGGGCTTCCTACGAGCAGTACTTC

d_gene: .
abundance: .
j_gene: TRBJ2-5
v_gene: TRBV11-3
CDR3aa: CASSLMAGSQETQYF
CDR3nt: TGTGCCAGCAGCCTCATGGCTGGCAGTCAAGAGACCCAGTACTTC

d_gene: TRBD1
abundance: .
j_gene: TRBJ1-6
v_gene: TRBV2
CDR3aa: CASSEGQGAWSLHF
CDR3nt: TGTGCCAGCAGTGAAGGACAGGGGGCGTGGTCCCTCCACTTT

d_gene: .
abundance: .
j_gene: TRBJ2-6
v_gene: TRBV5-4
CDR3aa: CASSSDRKLANVLTF
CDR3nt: TGTGCCAGCAGCTCGGACAGAAAGTTGGCCAACGTCCTGACTTTC

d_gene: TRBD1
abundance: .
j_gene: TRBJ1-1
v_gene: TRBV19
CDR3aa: CASSKLDRGAFF
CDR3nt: TGTGCCAGTAGTAAGCTGGACAGGGGAGCTTTCTTT

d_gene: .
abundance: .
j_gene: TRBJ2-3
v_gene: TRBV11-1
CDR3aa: CASSQGSLAVTDTQYF
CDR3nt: TGTGCCAGCAGCCAGGGGAGTCTAGCGGTCACAGATACGCAGTATTTT

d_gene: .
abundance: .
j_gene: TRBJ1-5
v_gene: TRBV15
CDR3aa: CATSRDLGGQPQHF
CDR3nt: TGTGCCACCAGCAGAGATCTTGGGGGCCAGCCCCAGCATTTT

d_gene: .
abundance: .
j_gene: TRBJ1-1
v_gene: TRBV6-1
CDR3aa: CAGTETFQNTEAFF
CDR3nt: TGTGCCGGTACAGAGACCTTCCAAAACACTGAAGCTTTCTTT

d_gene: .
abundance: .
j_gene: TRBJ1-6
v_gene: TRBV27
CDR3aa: CASSLDSQGTPLHF
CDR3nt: TGTGCCAGCAGTCTGGACAGCCAAGGAACACCCCTCCACTTT

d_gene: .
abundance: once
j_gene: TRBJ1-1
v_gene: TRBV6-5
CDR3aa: CASTRWGGTEAFF
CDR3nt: TGTGCCAGCACCAGATGGGGAGGCACTGAAGCTTTCTTT

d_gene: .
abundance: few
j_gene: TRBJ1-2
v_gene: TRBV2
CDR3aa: CGEGDANYGYTF
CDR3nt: TGTGGAGAGGGGGACGCTAACTATGGCTACACCTTC

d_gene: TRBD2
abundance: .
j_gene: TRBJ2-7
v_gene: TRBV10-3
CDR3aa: CATGSGMEAYEQYF
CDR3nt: TGTGCCACCGGGAGCGGGATGGAGGCGTACGAGCAGTACTTC

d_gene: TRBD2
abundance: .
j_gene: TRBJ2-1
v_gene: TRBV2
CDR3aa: CASKQLAGSYNEQFF
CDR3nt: TGTGCCAGCAAACAACTAGCGGGAAGCTACAATGAGCAGTTCTTC

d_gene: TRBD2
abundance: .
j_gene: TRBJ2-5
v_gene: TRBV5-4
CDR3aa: CASSLLAGKETQYF
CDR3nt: TGTGCCAGCAGCTTACTAGCGGGAAAAGAGACCCAGTACTTC

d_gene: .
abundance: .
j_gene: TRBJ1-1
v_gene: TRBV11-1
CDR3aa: CASRRNTEAFF
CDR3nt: TGTGCCAGCAGAAGGAACACTGAAGCTTTCTTT

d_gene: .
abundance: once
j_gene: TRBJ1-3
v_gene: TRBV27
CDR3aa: CASSSGIAGNTIYF
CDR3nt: TGTGCCAGCAGTTCCGGAATAGCGGGAAACACCATATATTTT

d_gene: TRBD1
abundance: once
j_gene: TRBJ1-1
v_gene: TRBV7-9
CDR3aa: CASSLILTGMNTEAFF
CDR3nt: TGTGCCAGCAGCTTGATCCTGACAGGGATGAACACTGAAGCTTTCTTT

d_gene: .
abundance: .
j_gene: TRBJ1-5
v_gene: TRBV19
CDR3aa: CASRALRDSNQPQHF
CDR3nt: TGTGCCAGTAGGGCCCTGAGGGATAGCAATCAGCCCCAGCATTTT

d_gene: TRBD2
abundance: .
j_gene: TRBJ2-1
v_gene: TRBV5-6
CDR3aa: CASSFIHRTSGTIYNEQFF
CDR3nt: TGTGCCAGCAGCTTTATACACCGGACTAGCGGGACCATATACAATGAGCAGTTCTTC

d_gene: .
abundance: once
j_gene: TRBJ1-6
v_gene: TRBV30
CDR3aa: CAWSVGARGNSPLHF
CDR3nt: TGTGCCTGGAGTGTTGGGGCCAGGGGAAATTCACCCCTCCACTTT